Given below is one TCR beta chain in context. Its antigen is undetermined. Other DNA sequences from this sample encode an identical CDR3 as well. The germline gives CDR1 SGHDT, CDR2 YYEEEE. The CDR3 sequence is 15 residues long. Trimming cost V 3 bases and J 1 base; bases outside gene matches: 3. This sample is part of a study of OX40 agonist ivuxolimab in advanced cancers. Libraries were prepared by immunoSEQ multiplex PCR; TCRdb keeps only in-frame clonotypes and omits some of them. The table lists some 46,000 clones, approximately 88% of them singletons, with about 17% in the top ten. Study results and caveats: Expanded clones were, on average, more numerous in CD8+ T cells than in CD4+.

V gene TRBV5-6 combines with J gene TRBJ1-2, with 10 bases identical to TRBD1. The sequencing used CD4+ or CD8+ T cells sorted from blood, collected in a trial of the OX40 agonist ivuxolimab. This clonotype was obtained from an adult with an advanced solid tumor such as melanoma, head and neck, liver or kidney cancer. CDR3 amino acids: CASSSGTGVNYGYTF. CDR3 coding DNA: TGTGCCAGCAGCTCCGGGACAGGGGTTAACTATGGCTACACCTTC.